The clone carrying this T cell receptor (beta chain) was observed a handful of times. Antigen specificity is unknown. This sample stems from a study of response to subunit inactivated influenza vaccine. Study-wide points: Each seasonal influenza vaccination, the authors suggested, recruits few new T cells.

TCRdb re-analysed the RT-PCR reads in MiXCR, keeping a single row per CDR3 protein. This table holds about 570,000 distinct CDR3 sequences, around 11% found once. Germline assignment: CDR1 DFQATT and CDR2 SNEGSKA (reference sequence). The ends were cut back, 2 bases at V and 4 bases at J, with 7 bases in the middle. This CDR3 contains 12 residues. This sample also belongs to another study, concerning T cells expressing NK-cell markers. From that paper: The TCR beta cDNA came from 5'RACE template switching with UMIs. Repertoire data for TCR beta were derived from sorted T cells (CD3+CD56+NKG2C+, CD3+CD56+NKG2C- and CD3+CD56-NKG2C+). Within the sequenced cohort of eight donors, seven exhibited HCMV seropositivity and one was seronegative. Dominant NKG2C+ clonotypes were found to form about 1.0-7.5% of CD8+ T cells in a handful of donors.

V and J are TRBV20-1 and TRBJ2-3; D is unclear. The clonotype was recovered from a man aged 50 to 60 who received an inactivated influenza vaccine. Here the sequenced sample was PBMCs from blood, taken on the day of vaccination. The CDR3 DNA is TGCAGTGCTAGACAGTCTGCAGATACGCAGTATTTT. Translation: CSARQSADTQYF.